Below are 12 T cell receptor beta chains sequenced from a single sample in a study of T-cell memory formation after mild COVID-19. TCRdb analysed the 5' RACE reads with MiXCR anew, one entry per CDR3 protein. Of about 340,000 distinct CDR3 sequences detected, about a sixth appear once; the ten largest clones hold around 20%. Sequencing was performed on PBMCs or a T cell subset sorted from them (not recorded which). These receptors were collected from a man younger than 35 who had mild COVID-19 (a few samples of this study predate the infection). Cell type and time point are not known.

The chain recombines TRBV5-5 with TRBJ1-1; D gene uncertain. Germline values: CDR1 SGHKS, CDR2 YYEKEE (reference sequence). V dropped 0 bases and J dropped 7 bases, with 22 bases sitting between them. This CDR3 contains 17 residues. This CDR3 is CASSLDMWEATPFEAFF. The CDR3, as DNA: TGTGCCAGCAGCTTGGATATGTGGGAGGCCACTCCCTTTGAAGCTTTCTTT. Together with reference TRBV5-5 and TRBJ1-1, the CDR3 gives the full variable domain: DAGVTQSPTHLIKTRGQQVTLRCSPISGHKSVSWYQQVLGQGPQFIFQYYEKEERGRGNFPDRFSARQFPNYSSELNVNALLLGDSALYLCASSLDMWEATPFEAFFGQGTRLTVV.

V and J are TRBV11-2 and TRBJ2-7, with 8 positions matching TRBD2. V dropped 3 bases and J dropped 2; count of bases not matched to a gene: 3. Germline V gene sequence: CDR1 SGHAT, CDR2 FQNNGV. The CDR3 length is 14 residues. The DNA of the CDR3 is TGTGCCAGCAGCTTCACGGGGGGGACCTACGAGCAGTACTTC. Its protein product is CASSFTGGTYEQYF.

This clonotype was found a few times. V usage is TRBV4-2 and J usage is TRBJ2-7; TRBD2 matches 8 bases. Germline assignment: CDR1 LGHNA and CDR2 YNFKEQ. The CDR3 spans 16 residues. The V and J ends lost 4 bases and 0 bases, in that order; junction bases with no gene match: 8. CDR3 region: CASSPRGADLSYEQYF. CDR3 sequence (DNA): TGTGCCAGCAGCCCGCGGGGGGCCGACCTCTCCTACGAGCAGTACTTC.

This clonotype was seen only a few times. The chain couples TRBV4-2 to TRBJ2-4; 8 positions agree with TRBD2. Trimming took 0 bases from V and 6 from J; bases not matched to a gene: 7. The germline V gene encodes CDR1 LGHNA and CDR2 YNFKEQ. The CDR3 loop spans 16 amino acids. CDR3: CASSQDLGGVVNIQYF. The CDR3 DNA follows: TGTGCCAGCAGCCAAGATCTCGGGGGGGTAGTAAACATTCAGTACTTC.

This clonotype appeared a few times. V and J are TRBV12-3 or TRBV12-4 and TRBJ1-4, with D tentatively TRBD1 (6 bases). V shed 5 bases and J shed 7 bases, with 14 bases lying between them. The CDR3 is 14 residues long. The chain's CDR3 is CASSLRGGGEKLFF. The CDR3 region has the DNA TGTGCCAGCAGTCTACGGGGGGGCGGTGAAAAACTGTTTTTT.

This clonotype was seen more than once but under ten times. The V and J genes are TRBV4-3 and TRBJ2-2; 9 nucleotides match TRBD2. The junction had 16 bases not matched to a gene; V was cut back by 4 bases and J by 4 bases. There are 19 residues in the CDR3. Germline V gene sequence: CDR1 LGHNA, CDR2 YSLEER. CDR3 protein: CASSPNSGGLLSSTGELFF. CDR3 bases: TGCGCCAGCAGCCCTAATAGCGGGGGCCTCCTAAGTAGCACCGGGGAGCTGTTTTTT.

This clonotype appeared a few times. The rearrangement joins TRBV27 to TRBJ2-3, with 9 bases aligning to TRBD2. The germline V gene encodes CDR1 MNHEY and CDR2 SMNVEV (reference sequence). The CDR3 covers 14 residues. J was trimmed by 8 bases and V by 2 bases; bases with no gene match: 5. The CDR3 loop is CASSLRGGAVTQYF. CDR3 bases: TGTGCCAGCAGTTTACGCGGGGGGGCCGTTACGCAGTATTTT.

This chain connects TRBV4-2 to TRBJ1-1; no definite D call. This CDR3 has 12 residues. CDR1 and CDR2 from the germline V gene are LGHNA and YNFKEQ. V lost 6 bases to trimming and J lost 9 bases, with 14 bases between them. The CDR3 loop reads CASRTLETQAFF. CDR3 sequence (DNA): TGTGCCAGCAGGACATTAGAAACACAAGCTTTCTTT.

The gene calls are TRBV3-1 and TRBJ2-6, with D hard to call. Trimming left V 1 base short and J 0 bases short, with 7 bases between. Per the germline V gene, CDR1 is LGHDT and CDR2 is YNNKEL (reference sequence). CDR3 length: 16 amino acids. CDR3 coding DNA: TGTGCCAGCAGCCAAGTATTCGGCTCTGGGGCCAACGTCCTGACTTTC. Its translation: CASSQVFGSGANVLTF.

The chain combines TRBV6-5 with TRBJ2-3, with D unresolved. Germline assignment: CDR1 MNHEY and CDR2 SVGAGI. Trimming removed 4 bases from V and 2 bases from J, with 13 bases in between. The CDR3 has 15 amino acids. As DNA, the CDR3 is TGTGCCAGCAGTTCCGACACAGAGAACACAGATACGCAGTATTTT. Its translation: CASSSDTENTDTQYF.

The chain carries TRBV5-1 and TRBJ2-5, with a tentative D call TRBD2 (5 bases). This CDR3 region has 16 residues. The V gene lost 0 bases and the J gene lost 2 bases, with 14 bases spanning the gap. The germline CDR1 and CDR2 sequences are SGHRS and YFSETQ. The CDR3 spells CASSLAQRNLQETQYF. As DNA, the CDR3 is TGCGCCAGCAGCTTGGCTCAGCGGAACCTACAAGAGACCCAGTACTTC. The entire variable domain, with the rest obtained from reference TRBV5-1 and TRBJ2-5, is as follows: KAGVTQTPRYLIKTRGQQVTLSCSPISGHRSVSWYQQTPGQGLQFLFEYFSETQRNKGNFPGRFSGRQFSNSRSEMNVSTLELGDSALYLCASSLAQRNLQETQYFGPGTRLLVL.

This clonotype was recorded a few times. CDR3 sequence: CASSSTGWNYGYTF. The DNA of the CDR3 is TGTGCCAGCAGTTCGACAGGGTGGAACTATGGCTACACCTTC. V usage is TRBV28 and J usage is TRBJ1-2; 7 bases fit TRBD1. V shed 4 bases, J shed 2 bases, and the junction held 4 bases outside the gene matches. The CDR3 is 14 amino acids. Looked up from germline, CDR1 is MDHEN and CDR2 is SYDVKM.